Following are 30 T cell receptor beta chains from one sample sequenced in a study of blood T cell repertoires in COVID-19. TCRdb's table, derived via immunoSEQ multiplex PCR, lists solely in-frame clones and lacks some. The table has about 440,000 clones, approximately 90% seen once. The sequenced sample was peripheral blood. The receptors derive from a woman between 50 and 59 years old with COVID-19, enrolled during active disease.

V usage is TRBV11-2 and J usage is TRBJ1-2; a weak D match, TRBD1 (5 bases). From germline, CDR1 is SGHAT and CDR2 FQNNGV. Trimming stripped 5 bases from V and 4 bases from J, with 8 bases between. The CDR3 runs 12 residues. Written as DNA, the CDR3 is TGTGCCAGCAGCCACGGGGGCTATGGCTACACCTTC. It translates to CASSHGGYGYTF.

The chain employs TRBV7-2 and TRBJ2-3; TRBD2 is a possible D gene (5 bases). V gave up 5 bases and J gave up 0 bases, with 9 bases separating them. The CDR3 runs to 14 residues. CDR1 is SGHTA, CDR2 FQGNSA, per germline. The CDR3 loop reads CASSPPGSTDTQYF. CDR3 nucleotides: TGTGCCAGCAGCCCCCCGGGGAGCACAGATACGCAGTATTTT.

V gene TRBV3-1 (or the pseudogene TRBV3-2) combines with J gene TRBJ2-1, with D perhaps matching TRBD2 (5 bases). The CDR3 has 17 amino acids. Germline lookup yields CDR1 LGHDT and CDR2 YNNKEL (reference sequence). V gave up 0 bases and J gave up 0 bases, with 12 bases separating them. For the CDR3, the DNA is TGTGCCAGCAGCCAAGATCTTGCTAGCCTCTCCTACAATGAGCAGTTCTTC. Residues: CASSQDLASLSYNEQFF.

The chain links TRBV12-5 to TRBJ1-1, with D maybe TRBD1 (5 bases). Germline loops: CDR1 LGHNT, CDR2 FRNRAP. The CDR3 extends over 13 amino acids. Trimming shortened V by 2 bases and J by 10 bases, and 14 bases separated the two germline ends. The CDR3 sequence: CASGLYTRDGAFF. CDR3 in DNA: TGTGCTAGTGGTTTGTATACCAGGGATGGAGCTTTCTTT.

This clone was seen more than once but under ten times. The chain recombines TRBV19 with TRBJ1-4; D is possibly TRBD1 (5 bases). Trimming shortened V by 5 bases and J by 3 bases, and 16 bases separated the two germline ends. Germline V CDR1 and CDR2: LNHDA, SQIVND (reference sequence). The CDR3 length is 16 residues. The CDR3 here is CASSWGELESNEKLFF. DNA for the CDR3: TGTGCCAGTAGTTGGGGGGAACTGGAGTCTAATGAAAAACTGTTTTTT.

The chain has TRBV5-6 and TRBJ1-1; unclear D gene. The CDR3 is made up of 11 amino acids. The V end was cut by 2 bases, the J end by 7 bases, with 6 bases between. The germline V gene has CDR1 SGHDT and CDR2 YYEEEE. For the CDR3, the DNA is TGTGCCAGCAGCTTCCGGGTTGAAGCTTTCTTT. Translating it yields CASSFRVEAFF.

The chain uses TRBV6-5 and TRBJ1-5; 7 bases match TRBD1. This CDR3 spans 14 amino acids. The V gene end was trimmed by 2 bases and the J gene end by 2 bases; junction bases not matched to a gene: 0. CDR1 and CDR2 (germline): MNHEY, SVGAGI. The CDR3 DNA sequence: TGTGCCAGCAGTTACACAGGGGGCAATCAGCCCCAGCATTTT. It yields the protein CASSYTGGNQPQHF.

The chain is built from TRBV5-6 and TRBJ1-5; D not certain. The CDR3 length is 13 residues. Germline lookup yields CDR1 SGHDT and CDR2 YYEEEE. The ends were cut back, 4 bases at V and 4 bases at J, with 9 bases in the middle. The CDR3 is CASSVRANQPQHF. For the CDR3, the DNA is TGTGCCAGCAGCGTGAGGGCAAATCAGCCCCAGCATTTT.

The chain couples TRBV27 to TRBJ1-2; 8 bases fit TRBD1. This CDR3 has 15 residues. Germline V gives CDR1 MNHEY, CDR2 SMNVEV (reference sequence). J lost 2 bases, V lost 5 bases, and 7 bases had no gene match. The CDR3 region is CASSPLGQENYGYTF. The DNA of the CDR3 is TGTGCCAGCAGTCCCCTGGGACAGGAAAACTATGGCTACACCTTC.

V gene TRBV18 combines with J gene TRBJ1-2; a weak D match, TRBD1 (5 bases). The length of the CDR3 is 17 residues. In germline, CDR1 is KGHSH, CDR2 LQKENI. V lost 1 base and J 2 bases, leaving 17 bases between the germline ends. The CDR3 here is CASSPRLSQGGNYGYTF. CDR3 in DNA: TGTGCCAGCTCACCACGTCTCTCCCAGGGAGGAAACTATGGCTACACCTTC.

A word on this clone: The same CDR3 is also encoded by other DNA sequences in this sample. The chain is built from TRBV5-1 and TRBJ2-7, with D perhaps matching TRBD2 (6 bases). The CDR3 runs 15 residues. Germline loops: CDR1 SGHRS, CDR2 YFSETQ. Trimming removed 2 bases at V and 4 bases at J, with 16 bases between. CDR3 DNA sequence: TGCGCCAGCAGCTTAGGGACTTCAGGCGCGTACGAGCAGTACTTC. Translated: CASSLGTSGAYEQYF. Based on the CDR3 plus reference TRBV5-1 and TRBJ2-7, the full variable domain is KAGVTQTPRYLIKTRGQQVTLSCSPISGHRSVSWYQQTPGQGLQFLFEYFSETQRNKGNFPGRFSGRQFSNSRSEMNVSTLELGDSALYLCASSLGTSGAYEQYFGPGTRLTVT.

This rearrangement joins TRBV24-1 to TRBJ2-3; TRBD1 matches at 8 bases. CDR1 and CDR2 (germline): KGHDR, SFDVKD. The CDR3 totals 17 residues. Trimming removed 1 base from V and 6 bases from J; junction bases left unmatched: 11. The CDR3 DNA reads as TGTGCCACCAGTGATTTACCAGGGCAGGGGGCCGGGGATACGCAGTATTTT. Residues: CATSDLPGQGAGDTQYF.

The chain recombines TRBV18 with TRBJ1-1; tentatively, D is TRBD1 (6 bases). The CDR3 contains 16 residues. Trimming pared 1 base from V and 4 bases from J, leaving 16 bases between. Germline CDR1 reads KGHSH; CDR2 reads LQKENI. Written as DNA, the CDR3 is TGTGCCAGCTCACCACTCCGGGATGGGACATCCACTGAAGCTTTCTTT. Translating it yields CASSPLRDGTSTEAFF.

This clone was detected only once. This rearrangement joins TRBV2 to TRBJ2-7; 8 bases match TRBD1. The CDR3 has 13 residues. CDR1 is SNHLY, CDR2 FYNNEI, per germline. The junction had 3 bases not matched to a gene; V was cut back by 3 bases and J by 5 bases. The CDR3 reads CASSDAGGNEQYF. Here the CDR3 DNA reads TGTGCCAGCAGTGATGCAGGGGGCAACGAGCAGTACTTC.

The gene calls are TRBV20-1 and TRBJ2-3; 7 nucleotides line up with TRBD2. CDR3 length: 13 residues. The V and J ends lost 3 bases and 3 bases, in that order; junction bases with no gene match: 3. Germline CDR1 and CDR2: DFQATT and SNEGSKA (reference sequence). This chain's CDR3 is CSASSSGTDTQYF. Here the CDR3 DNA reads TGCAGTGCTAGTTCTAGCGGAACAGATACGCAGTATTTT.

V is TRBV9 and J is TRBJ1-5; TRBD1 agrees at 10 bases. Germline lookup yields CDR1 SGDLS and CDR2 YYNGEE. The CDR3 contains 15 residues. V lost 3 bases and J lost 7; bases outside the gene matches: 7. In nucleotides, the CDR3 is TGTGCCAGCAGCGAGACAGGGGGCGTTGGGCAGCCCCAGCATTTT. Amino acid sequence: CASSETGGVGQPQHF.

The rearrangement uses TRBV5-8 and TRBJ1-6; D might be TRBD1 (6 bases). V was cut by 1 base and J by 7 bases, with 18 bases left in between. From germline, CDR1 is SGHTS and CDR2 YDEGEE. This CDR3 spans 17 amino acids. The DNA of the CDR3 is TGTGCCAGCAGCTTGCTCGTCCGGGGGGGGCTCAATTCACCCCTCCACTTT. It specifies CASSLLVRGGLNSPLHF.

The rearrangement joins TRBV6-5 to TRBJ1-1; D not certain. Germline values: CDR1 MNHEY, CDR2 SVGAGI. The ends were cut back, 5 bases at V and 1 base at J, with 8 bases in the middle. This CDR3 comprises 13 residues. The CDR3 DNA reads TGTGCCAGCAGTAGAGTTCGGAACACTGAAGCTTTCTTT. It specifies CASSRVRNTEAFF.

The chain uses TRBV6-5 and TRBJ1-3; D is undetermined. The germline V gene encodes CDR1 MNHEY and CDR2 SVGAGI. The V end lost 2 bases, the J end lost 4 bases, and 15 bases lay between the germline ends. This CDR3 contains 16 residues. The CDR3 loop is CASSYGGSERGNTIYF. The DNA of the CDR3 is TGTGCCAGCAGTTACGGCGGATCGGAGAGGGGAAACACCATATATTTT.

The V and J genes are TRBV10-2 and TRBJ2-1; D gene ambiguous. Germline V gene lookup returns CDR1 WSHSY and CDR2 SAAADI. The CDR3 runs to 12 residues. The V end lost 5 bases, the J end lost 7 bases, and 9 bases lay between the germline ends. The DNA for the CDR3 is TGCGCCAGCAGTCAAACCGGGAATGAGCAGTTCTTC. Its protein product is CASSQTGNEQFF.

The CDR3 loop reads CASSRQPSNQETQYF. CDR3 nucleotide sequence: TGTGCCAGCAGTCGACAGCCTAGTAACCAAGAGACCCAGTACTTC. V is TRBV2 and J is TRBJ2-5, with D possibly being TRBD1 (5 bases). The CDR3 length is 15 residues. V was trimmed by 5 bases and J by 0 bases, leaving 13 bases between them. Germline V gene lookup returns CDR1 SNHLY and CDR2 FYNNEI.

This clone occurred once. This CDR3 reads CASSGIRLAGGNQYF. In DNA form, the CDR3 reads TGTGCCAGCAGCGGCATCCGGCTAGCGGGGGGTAACCAGTACTTC. V gene TRBV11-2 combines with J gene TRBJ2-5; 11 nucleotides align to TRBD2. After removal of 5 bases from V and 10 bases from J, the junction contained 12 bases not matched to a gene. Germline V lookup: CDR1 SGHAT, CDR2 FQNNGV. The CDR3 length is 15 residues.

The rearrangement joins TRBV11-2 to TRBJ2-7; tentatively, D is TRBD2 (6 bases). CDR3 length: 14 residues. V shed 3 bases and J shed 7 bases, with 16 bases lying between them. The germline V gene has CDR1 SGHAT and CDR2 FQNNGV. The CDR3 nucleotides are TGTGCCAGCAGCTTTATAGCGGAAAAGGGGGAGCAGTACTTC. Translated, it gives CASSFIAEKGEQYF.

This chain connects TRBV12-3 or TRBV12-4 to TRBJ1-2; D perhaps matches TRBD1 (5 bases). This CDR3 contains 12 residues. Deletions cut 4 bases from V and 8 bases from J, with 11 bases between. The CDR3 reads CASSYGARGYTF. In DNA form, the CDR3 reads TGTGCCAGCAGTTATGGGGCGAGGGGCTACACCTTC.

The chain uses TRBV24-1 and TRBJ2-1; D remains unclear. Germline V gives CDR1 KGHDR, CDR2 SFDVKD. This CDR3 has 14 amino acids. V was shortened by 0 bases and J by 4 bases, with 6 bases between the two germline ends. CDR3 loop: CATSDLYSYNEQFF. In DNA, the CDR3 is TGTGCCACCAGTGATTTGTACAGTTACAATGAGCAGTTCTTC.

This clone was detected a few times. This same CDR3 is encoded by further DNA sequences in the sample. This chain uses TRBV9 with TRBJ2-3; 9 bases fit TRBD2. V lost 0 bases to trimming and J lost 4 bases; unmatched junction nucleotides: 3. CDR3 size: 15 residues. CDR1 is SGDLS, CDR2 YYNGEE, per germline. The CDR3 protein is CASSVEAGGADTQYF. The CDR3 coding sequence is TGTGCCAGCAGCGTAGAGGCGGGGGGGGCAGATACGCAGTATTTT.

The chain links TRBV4-1 to TRBJ1-4, with 9 bases that match TRBD1. The germline gives CDR1 MGHRA, CDR2 YSYEKL. CDR3 size: 14 residues. Trimming at V came to 4 bases and at J to 8 bases, leaving 5 bases not matched to a gene. CDR3 DNA sequence: TGCGCCAGCAGCCTCGGGACAGGGATGGAAAAACTGTTTTTT. Amino acid sequence: CASSLGTGMEKLFF.

The J gene is TRBJ1-5, the V gene TRBV27; TRBD1 might be the D (6 bases). CDR1 MNHEY and CDR2 SMNVEV come from the germline V gene (reference sequence). This CDR3 contains 15 residues. Here the CDR3 reads CSSASYTGKDQPQHF. The CDR3 DNA reads TGTTCCTCAGCAAGTTATACAGGGAAGGATCAGCCCCAGCATTTT.

The V call is TRBV11-3, the J call TRBJ2-7; D gene ambiguous. The CDR3 sequence is 15 residues long. CDR1 and CDR2 from the germline V gene are SGHNT and YENEEA. V lost 2 bases to trimming and J lost 1 base, with 12 bases between them. CDR3 DNA: TGTGCCAGCAGCTTATCCCGTTACGGGTCCTACGAGCAGTACTTC. Protein product: CASSLSRYGSYEQYF. Based on the CDR3 plus reference TRBV11-3 and TRBJ2-7, the full variable domain is EAGVVQSPRYKIIEKKQPVAFWCNPISGHNTLYWYLQNLGQGPELLIRYENEEAVDDSQLPKDRFSAERLKGVDSTLKIQPAELGDSAVYLCASSLSRYGSYEQYFGPGTRLTVT.

J is TRBJ2-3 and V is TRBV7-9; tentative D call: TRBD1 (6 bases). This CDR3 spans 15 amino acids. V lost 6 bases, J lost 1 base, and 14 bases lay in between. Germline V gene lookup returns CDR1 SEHNR and CDR2 FQNEAQ (reference sequence). CDR3 residues: CASSSGAGGTDTQYF. The CDR3 bases are TGTGCCAGCAGTTCCGGGGCAGGGGGCACAGATACGCAGTATTTT.